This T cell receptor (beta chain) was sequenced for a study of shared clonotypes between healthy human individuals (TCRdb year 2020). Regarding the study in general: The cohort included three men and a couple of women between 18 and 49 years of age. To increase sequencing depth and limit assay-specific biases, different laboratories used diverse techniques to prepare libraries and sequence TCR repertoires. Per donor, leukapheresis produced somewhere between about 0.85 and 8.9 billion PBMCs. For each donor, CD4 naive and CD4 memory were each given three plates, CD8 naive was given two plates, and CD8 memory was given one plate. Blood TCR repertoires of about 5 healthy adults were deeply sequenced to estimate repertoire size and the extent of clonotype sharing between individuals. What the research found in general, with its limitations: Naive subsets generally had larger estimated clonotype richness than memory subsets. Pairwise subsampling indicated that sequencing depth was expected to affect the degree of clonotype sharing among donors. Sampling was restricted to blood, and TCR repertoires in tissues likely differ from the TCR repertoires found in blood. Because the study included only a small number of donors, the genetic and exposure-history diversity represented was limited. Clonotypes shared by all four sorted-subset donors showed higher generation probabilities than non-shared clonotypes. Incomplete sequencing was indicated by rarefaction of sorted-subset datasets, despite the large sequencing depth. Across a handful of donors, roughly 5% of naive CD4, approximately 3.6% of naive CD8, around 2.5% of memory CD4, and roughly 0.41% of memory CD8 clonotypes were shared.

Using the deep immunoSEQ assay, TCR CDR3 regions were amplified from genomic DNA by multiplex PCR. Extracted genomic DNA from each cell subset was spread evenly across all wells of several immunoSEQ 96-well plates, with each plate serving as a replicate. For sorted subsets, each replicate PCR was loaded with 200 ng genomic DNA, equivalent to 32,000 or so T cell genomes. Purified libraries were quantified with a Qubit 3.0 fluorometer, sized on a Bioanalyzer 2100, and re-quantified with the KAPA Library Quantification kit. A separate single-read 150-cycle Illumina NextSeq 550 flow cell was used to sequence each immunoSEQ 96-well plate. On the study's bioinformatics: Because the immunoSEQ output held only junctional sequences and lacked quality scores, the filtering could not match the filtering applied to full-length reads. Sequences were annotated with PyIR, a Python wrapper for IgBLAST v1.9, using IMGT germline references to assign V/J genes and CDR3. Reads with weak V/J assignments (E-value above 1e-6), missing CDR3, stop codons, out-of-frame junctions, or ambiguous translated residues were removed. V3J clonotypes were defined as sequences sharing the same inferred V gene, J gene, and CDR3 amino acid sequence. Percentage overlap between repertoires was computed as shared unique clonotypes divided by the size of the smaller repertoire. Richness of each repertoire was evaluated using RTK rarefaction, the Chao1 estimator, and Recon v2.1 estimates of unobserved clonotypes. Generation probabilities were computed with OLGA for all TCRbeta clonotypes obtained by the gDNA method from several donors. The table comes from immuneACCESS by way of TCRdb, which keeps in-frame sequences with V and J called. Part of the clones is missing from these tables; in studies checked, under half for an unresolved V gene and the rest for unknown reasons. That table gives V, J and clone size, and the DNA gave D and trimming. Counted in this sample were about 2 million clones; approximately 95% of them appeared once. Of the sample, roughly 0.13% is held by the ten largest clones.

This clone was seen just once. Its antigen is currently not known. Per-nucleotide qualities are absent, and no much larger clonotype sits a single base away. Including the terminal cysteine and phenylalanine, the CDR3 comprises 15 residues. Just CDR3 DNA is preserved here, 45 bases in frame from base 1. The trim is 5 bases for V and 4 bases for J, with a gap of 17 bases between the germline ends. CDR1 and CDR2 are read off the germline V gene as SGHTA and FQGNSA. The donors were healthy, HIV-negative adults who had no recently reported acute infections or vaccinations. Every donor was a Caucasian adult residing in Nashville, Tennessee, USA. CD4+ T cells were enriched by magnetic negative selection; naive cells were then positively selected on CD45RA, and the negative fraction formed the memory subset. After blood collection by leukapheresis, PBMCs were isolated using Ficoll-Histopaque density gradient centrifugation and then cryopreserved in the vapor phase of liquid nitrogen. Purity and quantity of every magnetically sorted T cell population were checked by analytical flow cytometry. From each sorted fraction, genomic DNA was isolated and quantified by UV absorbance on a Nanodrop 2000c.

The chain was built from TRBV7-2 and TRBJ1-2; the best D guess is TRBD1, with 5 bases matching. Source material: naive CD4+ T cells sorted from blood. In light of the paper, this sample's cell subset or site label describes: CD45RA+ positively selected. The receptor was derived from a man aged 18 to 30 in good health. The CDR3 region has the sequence CASSPGRGLSYGYTF. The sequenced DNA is TGTGCCAGCAGCCCGGGGCGGGGATTGAGCTATGGCTACACCTTC.